The clone carrying this TCR beta chain has just one count. The sample comes from a study of T cell responses to AZD1222 COVID-19 vaccine. Germline CDR1 and CDR2: LNHDA and SQIVND (reference sequence). V was cut by 3 bases and J by 7 bases, with 15 bases left in between. The CDR3 is made up of 14 amino acids. Assay: immunoSEQ multiplex PCR; the TCRdb copy retains only in-frame clones and omits some. The sample lists tens of thousands of clones; approximately 90% were seen once. V gene TRBV19 combines with J gene TRBJ1-2; D perhaps matches TRBD1 (5 bases). The source of this sequence is an adult in good health. This specimen consisted of peripheral blood, obtained on day 0 of AZD1222 vaccination. The CDR3 coding sequence is TGTGCCAGTAGTATGGGCAGGGATTTTACTGGCTACACCTTC. The encoded protein is CASSMGRDFTGYTF.